The clone carrying this T cell receptor beta chain has just one count. All recovered Cohort 3 donors got two negative PCRs, got clearance, or saw symptom resolution. This sample was included in a study of blood T cell repertoires in COVID-19. Study background: Donors in the United States, Italy and Spain gave samples during acute or convalescent COVID-19.

Method: immunoSEQ multiplex PCR; TCRdb's copy keeps in-frame clones and lacks some. The data contain 300,000 to 400,000 clones, under 90% of them singletons. Germline CDR1 GTSNPN, CDR2 SVGIG (reference sequence). The CDR3 is 14 amino acids. Trimming removed 3 bases from V and 8 bases from J, with 19 bases in between. The sequenced sample consisted of PBMCs or T cells enriched from blood (not recorded which). The source is a man aged 55 to 69 who had recovered from COVID-19. The rearrangement links TRBV30 to TRBJ1-2; D is undetermined. The CDR3 loop is CAWRGGGRAQGYTF. DNA for the CDR3: TGTGCCTGGAGGGGAGGAGGGAGGGCCCAGGGCTACACCTTC.